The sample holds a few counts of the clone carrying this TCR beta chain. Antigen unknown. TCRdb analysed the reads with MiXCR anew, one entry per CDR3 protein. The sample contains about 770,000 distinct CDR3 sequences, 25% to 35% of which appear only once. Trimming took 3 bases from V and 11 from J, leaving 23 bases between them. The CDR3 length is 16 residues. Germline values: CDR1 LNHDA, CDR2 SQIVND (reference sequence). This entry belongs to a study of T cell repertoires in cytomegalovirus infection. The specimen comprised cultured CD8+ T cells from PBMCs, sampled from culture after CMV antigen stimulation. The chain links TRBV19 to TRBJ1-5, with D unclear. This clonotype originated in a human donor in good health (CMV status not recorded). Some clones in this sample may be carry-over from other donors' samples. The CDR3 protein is CASSMYPGVLQQTQHF. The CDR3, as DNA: TGTGCCAGTAGTATGTACCCCGGGGTCTTACAGCAGACCCAGCATTTT.